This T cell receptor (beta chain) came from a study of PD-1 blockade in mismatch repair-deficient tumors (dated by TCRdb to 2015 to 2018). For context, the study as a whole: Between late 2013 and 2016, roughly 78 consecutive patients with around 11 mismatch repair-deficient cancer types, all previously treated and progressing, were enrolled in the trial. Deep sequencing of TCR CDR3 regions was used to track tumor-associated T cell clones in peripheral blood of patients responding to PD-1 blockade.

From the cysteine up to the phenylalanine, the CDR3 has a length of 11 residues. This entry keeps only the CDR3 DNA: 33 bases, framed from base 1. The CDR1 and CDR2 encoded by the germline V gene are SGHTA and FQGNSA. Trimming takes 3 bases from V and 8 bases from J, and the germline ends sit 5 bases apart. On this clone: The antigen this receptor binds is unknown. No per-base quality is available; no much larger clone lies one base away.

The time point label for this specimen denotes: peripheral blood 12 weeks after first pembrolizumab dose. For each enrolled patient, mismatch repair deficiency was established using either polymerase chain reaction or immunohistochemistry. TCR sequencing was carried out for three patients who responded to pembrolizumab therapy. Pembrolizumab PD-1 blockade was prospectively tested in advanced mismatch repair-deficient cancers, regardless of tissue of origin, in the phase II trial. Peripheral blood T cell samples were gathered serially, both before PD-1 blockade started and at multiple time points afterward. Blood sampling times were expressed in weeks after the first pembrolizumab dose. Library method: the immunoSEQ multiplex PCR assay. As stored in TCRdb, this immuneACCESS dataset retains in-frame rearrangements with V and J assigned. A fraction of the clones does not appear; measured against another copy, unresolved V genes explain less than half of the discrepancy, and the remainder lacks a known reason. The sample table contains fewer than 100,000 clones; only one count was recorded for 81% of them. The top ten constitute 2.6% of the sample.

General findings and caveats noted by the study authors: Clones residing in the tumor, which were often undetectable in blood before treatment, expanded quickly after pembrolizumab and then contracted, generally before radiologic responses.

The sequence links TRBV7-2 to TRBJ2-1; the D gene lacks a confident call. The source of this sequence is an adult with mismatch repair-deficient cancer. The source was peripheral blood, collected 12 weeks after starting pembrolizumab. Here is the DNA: TGTGCCAGCAGCTTTCTGGATGAGCAGTTCTTC. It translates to CASSFLDEQFF. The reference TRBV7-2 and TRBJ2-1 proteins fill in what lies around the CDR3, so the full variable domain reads GAGVSQSPSNKVTEKGKDVELRCDPISGHTALYWYRQSLGQGLEFLIYFQGNSAPDKSGLPSDRFSAERTGGSVSTLTIQRTQQEDSAVYLCASSFLDEQFFGPGTRLTVL.